The present TCR beta chain was sequenced within a study of OX40 agonist ivuxolimab in advanced cancers. This CDR3 is 14 amino acids long. V lost 3 bases, J lost 5 bases, and 8 bases lay in between. The V gene's germline CDR1 is SGHVS and CDR2 FQNEAQ. Clones were sequenced by immunoSEQ multiplex PCR, and TCRdb holds only the in-frame ones, with some missing. The table lists about 60,000 clones, 65% to 85% of them singletons, with 3% to 3.5% in the top ten. This TCR was sampled from an adult with an advanced solid tumor such as melanoma, head and neck, liver or kidney cancer. The starting material was CD4+ or CD8+ T cells sorted from blood, obtained in a trial of the OX40 agonist ivuxolimab. The gene calls are TRBV7-8 and TRBJ1-6; D is undetermined. CDR3 DNA: TGTGCCAGCAGCTTGCACAGAGATAATTCACCCCTCCACTTT. The encoded protein is CASSLHRDNSPLHF.